Following are 27 T cell receptor beta chains from one sample sequenced in a study of blood T cell repertoires in COVID-19. The data were produced by immunoSEQ multiplex PCR, yet TCRdb's version contains in-frame clones alone and is incomplete. The table includes 170,000 or so clones, 65% to 90% detected once. Sequenced: peripheral blood. The receptors originated from a human donor in a cohort sampled during active COVID-19.

The rearrangement joins TRBV7-9 to TRBJ2-7, with a weak D call TRBD1 (6 bases). In germline, CDR1 is SEHNR, CDR2 FQNEAQ (reference sequence). Trimming took off 5 bases at V and 0 bases at J, with 14 bases between the two ends. CDR3 size: 15 residues. Here the CDR3 DNA reads TGTGCCAGCAGCCCAGGGGTCTGGGGCTCCTACGAGCAGTACTTC. The encoded protein is CASSPGVWGSYEQYF.

The chain uses TRBV13 and TRBJ2-7, with 7 bases matching TRBD2. CDR3 length equals 15 residues. The V and J ends lost 5 bases and 0 bases, in that order; junction bases with no gene match: 7. Looked up from germline, CDR1 is PRHDT and CDR2 is FYEKMQ (reference sequence). Here the CDR3 reads CASSPGGGPSYEQYF. The CDR3 region has the DNA TGTGCCAGCAGCCCTGGGGGAGGGCCCTCCTACGAGCAGTACTTC.

The chain couples TRBV5-6 to TRBJ2-7; TRBD1 might be the D (6 bases). CDR3 size: 14 residues. The ends were cut back, 2 bases at V and 1 base at J, with 10 bases in the middle. Germline values: CDR1 SGHDT, CDR2 YYEEEE. The CDR3 protein is CASSFPGQSYEQYF. The CDR3 nucleotides are TGTGCCAGCAGCTTTCCCGGACAGTCCTACGAGCAGTACTTC.

The chain uses TRBV7-2 and TRBJ1-2, with TRBD1 matching 9 bases. V trimming: 5 bases; J trimming: 1 base; junction bases outside the gene matches: 8. CDR3 length equals 16 residues. Germline lookup yields CDR1 SGHTA and CDR2 FQGNSA. CDR3 amino acids: CASSISRDRDNYGYTF. CDR3 DNA: TGTGCCAGCAGCATTTCCCGGGACAGGGATAACTATGGCTACACCTTC.

The chain has TRBV29-1 and TRBJ2-1; 7 bases match TRBD1. The ends lost 4 bases at V and 2 bases at J; junction bases unmatched: 8. Germline V gives CDR1 SQVTM, CDR2 ANQGSEA. The CDR3 sequence is 15 residues long. This chain's CDR3 is CSVGLWQGAYNEQFF. CDR3 sequence (DNA): TGCAGCGTTGGACTTTGGCAGGGGGCCTACAATGAGCAGTTCTTC.

V usage is TRBV11-2 and J usage is TRBJ2-5; no clear D. In germline, CDR1 is SGHAT, CDR2 FQNNGV. This CDR3 contains 12 residues. V was pared by 5 bases and J by 11 bases, with 15 bases between. CDR3 sequence (DNA): TGTGCCAGCAGCCCGCCTGGTAGTCGGCAGTACTTC. The encoded protein is CASSPPGSRQYF.

Written as DNA, the CDR3 is TGTGCCAGCAGCCCGCCGGGGACAGGGCCCCGAAGAACCCTCCACTTT. It is translated as CASSPPGTGPRRTLHF. The rearrangement joins TRBV3-1 (or the pseudogene TRBV3-2) to TRBJ1-6, with 9 positions matching TRBD1. The CDR3 length is 16 residues. V lost 4 bases, J lost 14 bases, and 15 bases stayed unmatched. From germline, CDR1 is LGHDT and CDR2 YNNKEL (reference sequence).

The chain has TRBV7-2 and TRBJ2-3; no clear D. CDR3 length: 13 residues. CDR1 is SGHTA, CDR2 FQGNSA, per germline. V was trimmed by 1 base and J by 2 bases, leaving 4 bases between them. This chain's CDR3 is CASSLDTTDTQYF. The DNA for the CDR3 is TGTGCCAGCAGCTTAGACACCACAGATACGCAGTATTTT.

The V gene is TRBV5-1, the J gene TRBJ2-7, with 8 bases identical to TRBD2. V shed 2 bases, J shed 0 bases, and the junction held 4 bases outside the gene matches. CDR1 is SGHRS, CDR2 YFSETQ, per germline. The CDR3 covers 15 residues. CDR3 protein: CASSFLAGSSYEQYF. The CDR3 nucleotides are TGCGCCAGCAGCTTTCTAGCGGGCAGCTCCTACGAGCAGTACTTC.

V gene TRBV4-1 combines with J gene TRBJ1-6, with 9 positions matching TRBD1. The CDR3 sequence is 16 residues long. Germline V gives CDR1 MGHRA, CDR2 YSYEKL. V was clipped by 4 bases and J by 7 bases; unmatched bases: 8. The CDR3 spells CASSLPRDRENSPLHF. CDR3 bases: TGCGCCAGCAGCCTCCCCCGGGACAGGGAAAATTCACCCCTCCACTTT.

V and J are TRBV18 and TRBJ1-2, with 10 positions matching TRBD1. There are 15 residues in the CDR3. Unmatched junction bases numbered 7, after V lost 2 bases and J lost 7 bases. Germline loops: CDR1 KGHSH, CDR2 LQKENI. The CDR3 sequence is CASSPEGQGIGGYTF. The CDR3 nucleotides read TGTGCCAGCTCACCAGAGGGACAGGGGATCGGTGGCTACACCTTC. Drawing the rest from reference TRBV18 and TRBJ1-2, the complete variable domain is NAGVMQNPRHLVRRRGQEARLRCSPMKGHSHVYWYRQLPEEGLKFMVYLQKENIIDESGMPKERFSAEFPKEGPSILRIQQVVRGDSAAYFCASSPEGQGIGGYTFGSGTRLTVV.

The chain has TRBV2 and TRBJ1-2; TRBD1 might be the D (6 bases). Germline V gives CDR1 SNHLY, CDR2 FYNNEI. The CDR3 is made up of 13 amino acids. Trimming shortened V by 2 bases and J by 4 bases, and 8 bases separated the two germline ends. The CDR3 coding sequence is TGTGCCAGCAGTGAAACAGGGAGCTATGGCTACACCTTC. Its translation: CASSETGSYGYTF. Together with reference TRBV2 and TRBJ1-2, the CDR3 gives the full variable domain: EPEVTQTPSHQVTQMGQEVILRCVPISNHLYFYWYRQILGQKVEFLVSFYNNEISEKSEIFDDQFSVERPDGSNFTLKIRSTKLEDSAMYFCASSETGSYGYTFGSGTRLTVV.

The rearrangement uses TRBV6-2 or TRBV6-3 and TRBJ1-3; 7 bases agree with TRBD1. Germline assignment: CDR1 MNHEY and CDR2 SVGEGT. This CDR3 has 15 amino acids. Trimming took 5 bases from V and 2 from J; bases not matched to a gene: 6. The CDR3 DNA reads as TGTGCCAGCAGTCGACAGGGTGTAACTGGAAACACCATATATTTT. Its translation is CASSRQGVTGNTIYF.

This clone has just a few counts. The chain joins TRBV7-9 to TRBJ1-1, with no clear D. Per germline, CDR1 SEHNR and CDR2 FQNEAQ (reference sequence). The CDR3 covers 13 residues. Trimming stripped 1 base from V and 4 bases from J, with 7 bases between. CDR3 sequence reads: CASSLDIPTEAFF. CDR3 DNA sequence: TGTGCCAGCAGCTTAGACATCCCCACTGAAGCTTTCTTT. The full variable domain, completed using reference TRBV7-9 and TRBJ1-1, is DTGVSQNPRHKITKRGQNVTFRCDPISEHNRLYWYRQTLGQGPEFLTYFQNEAQLEKSRLLSDRFSAERPKGSFSTLEIQRTEQGDSAMYLCASSLDIPTEAFFGQGTRLTVV.

The V call is TRBV12-3 or TRBV12-4, the J call TRBJ1-2; D unclear. The CDR3 consists of 13 residues. V was shortened by 6 bases and J by 8 bases, with 16 bases between the two germline ends. The CDR3 loop is CASRTGRIRGYTF. The CDR3 nucleotides are TGTGCCAGCAGGACGGGTAGGATTAGAGGCTACACCTTC.

The gene calls are TRBV27 and TRBJ2-1; 12 bases align to TRBD2. The CDR3 sequence is 17 residues long. Per the germline V gene, CDR1 is MNHEY and CDR2 is SMNVEV (reference sequence). Trimming took 3 bases from V and 4 from J; bases not matched to a gene: 7. The DNA of the CDR3 is TGTGCCAGCAGTTTCCGACTAGCGGGAGTGAGTTACAATGAGCAGTTCTTC. Protein product: CASSFRLAGVSYNEQFF.

This chain links TRBV3-1 (or the pseudogene TRBV3-2) with TRBJ2-1; 10 bases agree with TRBD2. Germline trimming cut 4 bases from V and 6 bases from J; bases unmatched to any gene: 18. CDR1 is LGHDT and CDR2 is YNNKEL in the germline V gene (reference sequence). There are 19 residues in the CDR3. The CDR3 region is CASSRRGGTLAGVLNEQFF. The CDR3 nucleotides read TGTGCCAGCAGCCGACGAGGGGGCACTCTAGCGGGAGTCCTCAATGAGCAGTTCTTC.

This sequence joins TRBV15 and TRBJ2-7; D uncertain. V lost 0 bases and J lost 5, with 14 bases in between. CDR1 LNHNV and CDR2 YYDKDF come from the germline V gene (reference sequence). The CDR3 is made up of 15 amino acids. In DNA form, the CDR3 reads TGTGCCACCAGCAGAGATCCTGGCAGTACAAACGAGCAGTACTTC. Amino acid sequence: CATSRDPGSTNEQYF.

The chain couples TRBV7-2 to TRBJ1-5, with TRBD1 as a possible D gene (6 bases). This CDR3 comprises 14 residues. Germline CDR1 SGHTA, CDR2 FQGNSA. The V and J ends lost 6 bases and 7 bases respectively, with 16 bases between them. In DNA form, the CDR3 reads TGTGCCAGCAGTCAGGGGATGGCCGGGCAGCCCCAGCATTTT. It yields the protein CASSQGMAGQPQHF.

This chain joins TRBV5-1 and TRBJ2-7; TRBD2 agrees at 7 bases. Germline lookup yields CDR1 SGHRS and CDR2 YFSETQ. V gave up 2 bases and J gave up 3 bases; unmatched junction bases: 2. The CDR3 is 13 amino acids. The CDR3 region has the DNA TGCGCCAGCAGCTTTGGGGGGGTCTACGAGCAGTACTTC. Translated, it gives CASSFGGVYEQYF.

The chain links TRBV28 to TRBJ2-7, with TRBD1 identical over 12 bases. The junction had 5 bases not matched to a gene; V was cut back by 2 bases and J by 6 bases. CDR1 MDHEN and CDR2 SYDVKM come from the germline V gene. This CDR3 is 15 amino acids long. CDR3 coding DNA: TGTGCCAGCAGTTTAGCCGGGACAGGGGGCGCCGAGCAGTACTTC. Its protein product is CASSLAGTGGAEQYF.

This clone came up once. The chain links TRBV5-4 to TRBJ1-2; a weak D match, TRBD1 (5 bases). The CDR3 has 14 residues. V dropped 0 bases and J dropped 1 base, with 7 bases sitting between them. The germline V gene encodes CDR1 SGHNT and CDR2 YYREEE (reference sequence). CDR3 coding DNA: TGTGCCAGCAGCTTGGAGACAGATAACTATGGCTACACCTTC. Its translation is CASSLETDNYGYTF.

As regards this clone: This sample also contains other DNA sequences that code for the same CDR3. V usage is TRBV7-6 and J usage is TRBJ1-2, with D possibly TRBD1 on 5 matching bases. Germline CDR1 SGHVS, CDR2 FNYEAQ. CDR3 length equals 15 residues. The V gene lost 5 bases and the J gene lost 0 bases, with 13 bases spanning the gap. The chain's CDR3 is CASSPGGTTNYGYTF. DNA of the CDR3: TGTGCCAGCAGCCCCGGCGGGACCACTAACTATGGCTACACCTTC.

The chain couples TRBV3-1 (or the pseudogene TRBV3-2) to TRBJ2-2; TRBD2 is a possible D gene (5 bases). The V gene's germline CDR1 is LGHDT and CDR2 YNNKEL (reference sequence). Trimming left V 1 base short and J 1 base short, with 10 bases between. The length of the CDR3 is 16 residues. CDR3 sequence (DNA): TGTGCCAGCAGCCAAGTCCGGGGAATGAACACCGGGGAGCTGTTTTTT. It specifies CASSQVRGMNTGELFF.

The rearrangement joins TRBV5-8 to TRBJ2-2, with unresolved D. V dropped 0 bases and J dropped 0 bases, with 6 bases sitting between them. Germline loops: CDR1 SGHTS, CDR2 YDEGEE. This CDR3 has 15 amino acids. The CDR3 bases are TGTGCCAGCAGCTTGGACAGACCGAACACCGGGGAGCTGTTTTTT. Translated: CASSLDRPNTGELFF.

V and J are TRBV19 and TRBJ2-5, with 11 bases lining up with TRBD2. Per the germline V gene, CDR1 is LNHDA and CDR2 is SQIVND (reference sequence). The CDR3 extends over 17 amino acids. V lost 6 bases and J lost 5; bases outside the gene matches: 14. The CDR3 loop reads CASSPWRLAGPGETQYF. The CDR3 bases are TGTGCCAGTAGCCCCTGGAGACTAGCGGGGCCCGGGGAGACCCAGTACTTC.

CDR3 in amino acids: CASSPVWTEAFF. CDR3 DNA sequence: TGTGCCAGCAGTCCAGTCTGGACTGAAGCTTTCTTT. The chain employs TRBV12-3 or TRBV12-4 and TRBJ1-1; D ambiguous. Trimming cost V 5 bases and J 5 bases, with 9 bases left between them. The CDR3 is made up of 12 amino acids.